The text below deals with one TCR beta chain. This sample was taken from a study of tumor-infiltrating lymphocytes in primary liver carcinoma. For the study at large: Stage T1-T3 N0M0 tumors measured about 4.2 to 11 cm at most.

For blood RNA, unsorted whole blood served as the source, and germline DNA was extracted too. Synthesis of TCR beta cDNA was carried out from 500 ng total RNA with a constant-region primer. Libraries of TCR beta came from three nested multiplex PCR rounds with slightly modified ARM-PCR. TCRdb ran MiXCR on the multiplex PCR reads and lists one entry per CDR3 protein. This table holds 310,000 or so distinct CDR3 sequences, nearly 60% found once. The receptor's source is a woman aged 25-40 years with primary liver carcinoma and hepatitis B virus infection. The sample consisted of peripheral blood.

CDR3 sequence reads: CAISSLYNTEAFF. CDR3 sequence (DNA): TGTGCCATCAGTTCGTTATACAACACTGAAGCTTTCTTT. V gene TRBV10-3 combines with J gene TRBJ1-1; D remains unclear. Trimming cost V 5 bases and J 2 bases, with 9 bases left between them. Germline CDR1 and CDR2: ENHRY and SYGVKD. CDR3 size: 13 residues.